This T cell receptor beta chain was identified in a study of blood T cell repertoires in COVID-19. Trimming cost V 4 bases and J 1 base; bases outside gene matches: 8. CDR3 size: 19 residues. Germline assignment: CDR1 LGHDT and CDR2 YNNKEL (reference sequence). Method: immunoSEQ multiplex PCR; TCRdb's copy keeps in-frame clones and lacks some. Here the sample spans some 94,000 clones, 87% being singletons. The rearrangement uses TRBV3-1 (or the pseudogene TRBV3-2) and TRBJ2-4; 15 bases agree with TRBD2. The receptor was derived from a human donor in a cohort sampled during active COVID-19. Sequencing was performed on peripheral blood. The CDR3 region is CASSPRTSGGAFAKNIQYF. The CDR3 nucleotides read TGTGCCAGCAGCCCTCGGACTAGCGGGGGGGCCTTCGCCAAAAACATTCAGTACTTC.